Following are 18 T cell receptor beta chains from one sample sequenced in a study of human T cells and chemical hapten exposure. Using its own MiXCR run on the RACE reads, TCRdb lists one record per CDR3 protein. Seen here are about 120,000 distinct CDR3 sequences, about 12% observed once, and the top ten hold just over 1.4%. Indicated time point: patch test 1, 2 weeks after DPC sensitization. The treatment was: therapeutic diphenylcyclopropenone sensitization with weekly scalp DPC. The sequencing here drew on whole blood, taken in connection with sensitization to the hapten diphenylcyclopropenone (DPC). Receptors were obtained from a woman between 45 and 60 years old with alopecia areata. Some clones in this sample may be carry-over from other donors' samples.

This clonotype was seen only a few times. This chain connects TRBV7-6 to TRBJ2-5; D ambiguous. In germline, CDR1 is SGHVS, CDR2 FNYEAQ. V shed 1 base and J shed 11 bases, with 11 bases lying between them. The CDR3 contains 12 residues. The CDR3 DNA reads as TGTGCCAGCAGCTTAGATTCGGTCTCTCAGTACTTC. Encoded protein: CASSLDSVSQYF.

This chain uses TRBV4-1 with TRBJ2-7; 7 bases are shared with TRBD1. The J segment lost 4 bases and the V segment lost 0 bases, leaving 3 bases of the junction unmatched. Germline-derived CDR1 and CDR2 are MGHRA and YSYEKL. The CDR3 contains 14 residues. CDR3 in DNA: TGCGCCAGCAGCCAAGAGACAGGGTATTACGAGCAGTACTTC. Translating it yields CASSQETGYYEQYF.

J is TRBJ2-2 and V is TRBV28; 7 nucleotides line up with TRBD1. J lost 6 bases, V lost 3 bases, and 13 bases had no gene match. CDR1 MDHEN and CDR2 SYDVKM come from the germline V gene. The CDR3 runs to 17 residues. CDR3 in DNA: TGTGCCAGCAGTTTGACTACAGGGGTTCAAGTCGCCGGGGAGCTGTTTTTT. It translates to CASSLTTGVQVAGELFF.

This clonotype was counted between two and nine times. This chain uses TRBV28 with TRBJ1-6, with D hard to call. CDR3 length: 14 amino acids. Germline V gene data show CDR1 as MDHEN and CDR2 as SYDVKM. V lost 2 bases and J 5 bases, leaving 7 bases between the germline ends. The CDR3 sequence is CASSLRAHNSPLHF. The DNA of the CDR3 is TGTGCCAGCAGTTTAAGGGCCCATAATTCACCCCTCCACTTT. The whole variable domain, remainder taken from reference TRBV28 and TRBJ1-6, is DVKVTQSSRYLVKRTGEKVFLECVQDMDHENMFWYRQDPGLGLRLIYFSYDVKMKEKGDIPEGYSVSREKKERFSLILESASTNQTSMYLCASSLRAHNSPLHFGNGTRLTVT.

This clonotype occurred a few times. The V call is TRBV7-2, the J call TRBJ1-4; TRBD1 aligns across 12 bases. The CDR3 contains 16 residues. CDR1 is SGHTA, CDR2 FQGNSA, per germline. After removal of 2 bases from V and 8 bases from J, the junction contained 6 bases not matched to a gene. CDR3: CASSLTGDRGREKLFF. Here the CDR3 DNA reads TGTGCCAGCAGCTTAACGGGGGACAGGGGGCGCGAAAAACTGTTTTTT.

This clonotype has at least ten counts. V is TRBV27 and J is TRBJ1-2; 7 bases line up with TRBD1. Germline lookup yields CDR1 MNHEY and CDR2 SMNVEV (reference sequence). With V trimmed by 6 bases and J by 4 bases, 2 bases remained unmatched. The CDR3 has 12 residues. The CDR3 loop is CASRAGGYGYTF. The CDR3, as DNA: TGTGCCAGCAGGGCAGGGGGCTATGGCTACACCTTC.

This clonotype was recorded many times. The rearrangement links TRBV6-2 or TRBV6-3 to TRBJ2-6, with a weak D call TRBD2 (6 bases). Germline CDR1 reads MNHEY; CDR2 reads SVGEGT. The CDR3 has 14 amino acids. Trimming shortened V by 10 bases and J by 0 bases, and 10 bases separated the two germline ends. CDR3 residues: CATRRGSGANVLTF. The CDR3 bases are TGTGCCACCCGGAGGGGCTCTGGGGCCAACGTCCTGACTTTC.

The sample holds a few counts of this clonotype. The rearrangement links TRBV28 to TRBJ1-1, with no clear D. The germline gives CDR1 MDHEN, CDR2 SYDVKM. The V gene lost 3 bases and the J gene lost 11 bases, with 13 bases spanning the gap. The CDR3 covers 12 residues. The CDR3 nucleotides read TGTGCCAGCAGTTTGATGGTCAACCAGGCTTTCTTT. Encoded protein: CASSLMVNQAFF. The variable domain in full, with the rest retrieved from reference TRBV28 and TRBJ1-1, is DVKVTQSSRYLVKRTGEKVFLECVQDMDHENMFWYRQDPGLGLRLIYFSYDVKMKEKGDIPEGYSVSREKKERFSLILESASTNQTSMYLCASSLMVNQAFFGQGTRLTVV.

This clonotype was seen more than once but under ten times. The chain couples TRBV29-1 to TRBJ2-7, with D possibly being TRBD2 (6 bases). Germline CDR1 reads SQVTM; CDR2 reads ANQGSEA. This CDR3 spans 13 amino acids. V was clipped by 6 bases and J by 3 bases, with 15 bases between them. CDR3 DNA: TGCAGCGTGCTCCGTGGGACTCTCTACGAGCAGTACTTC. Translating it yields CSVLRGTLYEQYF.

This clonotype turned up a few times. This chain connects TRBV12-5 to TRBJ1-2, with D hard to call. Germline assignment: CDR1 LGHNT and CDR2 FRNRAP. The CDR3 totals 15 residues. V was shortened by 0 bases and J by 4 bases, with 12 bases between the two germline ends. CDR3: CASGLVAGGPYGYTF. CDR3 bases: TGTGCTAGTGGTTTGGTAGCGGGCGGGCCCTATGGCTACACCTTC.

This clonotype was counted between two and nine times. CDR3 in amino acids: CASSPSDGQPQHF. Here the CDR3 DNA reads TGTGCCAGTAGTCCCAGTGATGGCCAGCCCCAGCATTTT. This rearrangement joins TRBV19 to TRBJ1-5; D unclear. V dropped 5 bases and J dropped 7 bases, with 12 bases sitting between them. Per the germline V gene, CDR1 is LNHDA and CDR2 is SQIVND (reference sequence). The CDR3 is 13 amino acids.

Ten or more counts support this clonotype. Relative to the germline gene, one junction end is altered; a read error may explain this. The J gene is TRBJ2-5, the V gene TRBV10-3; 9 bases agree with TRBD2. The CDR3 has 15 residues. CDR1 is ENHRY, CDR2 SYGVKD, per germline. The CDR3 here is CAIRGSGSSQKTQYF. For the CDR3, the DNA is TGTGCCATCAGAGGTAGCGGGAGCTCCCAAAAGACCCAGTACTTC.

This rearrangement joins TRBV18 to TRBJ1-1; no clear D. Trimming stripped 3 bases from V and 3 bases from J, with 17 bases between. Germline lookup yields CDR1 KGHSH and CDR2 LQKENI. There are 16 residues in the CDR3. CDR3 DNA sequence: TGTGCCAGCTCACCTGACTCACGAGGGTCGGACACTGAAGCTTTCTTT. Encoded protein: CASSPDSRGSDTEAFF.

The chain carries TRBV20-1 and TRBJ2-1; 12 bases map to TRBD2. The CDR3 length is 17 residues. Germline V gene sequence: CDR1 DFQATT, CDR2 SNEGSKA (reference sequence). V shed 4 bases and J 0 bases; nucleotides not matched to a gene: 7. CDR3 amino acids: CSAKASGRGSSYNEQFF. CDR3 nucleotide sequence: TGCAGTGCTAAGGCTAGCGGGAGGGGTAGCTCCTACAATGAGCAGTTCTTC.

The genes are TRBV6-1 and TRBJ2-2; 9 bases fit TRBD2. The CDR3 extends over 15 amino acids. The junction had 5 bases not matched to a gene; V was cut back by 5 bases and J by 4 bases. Germline CDR1 is MNHNS and CDR2 is SASEGT. The CDR3 protein is CASSLAGPATGELFF. CDR3 nucleotides: TGTGCCAGCAGTCTAGCGGGGCCCGCCACCGGGGAGCTGTTTTTT.

This clonotype was observed many times. The rearrangement uses TRBV11-2 and TRBJ1-2; weak D call: TRBD1 (6 bases). This CDR3 comprises 16 residues. Germline CDR1 reads SGHAT; CDR2 reads FQNNGV. The V end was cut by 5 bases, the J end by 1 base, with 17 bases between. The CDR3 is CASSRPSQGGNYGYTF. The CDR3 nucleotides are TGTGCCAGCAGCCGACCGTCCCAAGGGGGTAACTATGGCTACACCTTC.

At least ten counts were recorded for this clonotype. The V gene is TRBV6-5, the J gene TRBJ2-2; 11 bases match TRBD2. V shed 5 bases, J shed 5 bases, and the junction held 1 base outside the gene matches. The CDR3 runs to 14 residues. Germline assignment: CDR1 MNHEY and CDR2 SVGAGI. CDR3 nucleotide sequence: TGTGCCAGCAGTCGGACTAGCGGGACCGGGGAGCTGTTTTTT. Encoded protein: CASSRTSGTGELFF.

This clonotype was counted only a few times. V and J are TRBV4-2 and TRBJ2-1; TRBD2 is a possible D gene (6 bases). V gave up 8 bases and J gave up 0 bases, with 14 bases separating them. Germline V gene sequence: CDR1 LGHNA, CDR2 YNFKEQ. The CDR3 has 15 residues. CDR3: CASGLGGSSYNEQFF. As DNA, the CDR3 is TGTGCCAGCGGCTTAGGAGGGAGCTCCTACAATGAGCAGTTCTTC.